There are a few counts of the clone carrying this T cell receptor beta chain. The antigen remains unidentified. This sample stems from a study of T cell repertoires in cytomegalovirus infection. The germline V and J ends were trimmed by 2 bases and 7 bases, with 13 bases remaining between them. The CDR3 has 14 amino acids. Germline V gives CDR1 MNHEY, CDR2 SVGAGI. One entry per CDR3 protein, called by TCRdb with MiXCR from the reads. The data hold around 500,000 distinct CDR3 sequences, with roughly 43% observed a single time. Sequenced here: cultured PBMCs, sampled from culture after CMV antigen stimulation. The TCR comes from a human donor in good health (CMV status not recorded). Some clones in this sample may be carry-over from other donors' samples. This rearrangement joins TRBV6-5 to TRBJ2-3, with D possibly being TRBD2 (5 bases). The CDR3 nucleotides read TGTGCCAGCAGTTACGGACCCCCGGGGAATACGCAGTATTTT. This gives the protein CASSYGPPGNTQYF.